A single sample is the source of the 30 T cell receptor beta chains below, sequenced in a study of T cells in narcolepsy. Some clones are missing from TCRdb's copy, which holds only in-frame ones; the method was immunoSEQ multiplex PCR. The sample carries some 25,000 clones, less than 65% recorded once. Sequencing was carried out using memory (CD45RA-) CD4+ T cells from blood. The origin of the receptors is a human donor in good health.

On this clone: The junction does not match germline at one end; this may be a read error. This chain uses TRBV28 with TRBJ2-7; D is unclear. The germline V gene encodes CDR1 MDHEN and CDR2 SYDVKM. CDR3 length: 12 residues. The CDR3 region is CASSLPRNEQHF. As DNA, the CDR3 is TGTGCCAGCAGTCTCCCGCGGAACGAGCAGCACTTC.

V usage is TRBV6-5 and J usage is TRBJ1-1, with 8 bases identical to TRBD1. This CDR3 is built from 16 residues. V lost 0 bases and J lost 8; bases outside the gene matches: 11. From germline, CDR1 is MNHEY and CDR2 SVGAGI. CDR3 in amino acids: CASSYSMATGGAEAFF. For the CDR3, the DNA is TGTGCCAGCAGTTACTCGATGGCCACAGGGGGGGCCGAAGCTTTCTTT.

The CDR3 DNA is TGTGCCAGCAGGCCGGAGGGGGTTGCCGGAAACACCATATATTTT. It specifies CASRPEGVAGNTIYF. The genes are TRBV6-5 and TRBJ1-3; weak D call: TRBD1 (6 bases). The CDR3 is 15 amino acids. With 6 bases removed from V and 4 bases from J, the gap between germline ends came to 16 bases. Germline V gene data show CDR1 as MNHEY and CDR2 as SVGAGI.

This clone turned up a few times. CDR3 DNA sequence: TGTGCCTGGAGTGTAGGAAACACCATATATTTT. Protein: CAWSVGNTIYF. The chain has TRBV30 and TRBJ1-3; D not resolved. The germline V gene has CDR1 GTSNPN and CDR2 SVGIG (reference sequence). The CDR3 length is 11 residues. V was trimmed by 0 bases and J by 4 bases, leaving 1 base between them.

V usage is TRBV7-3 and J usage is TRBJ1-5; the match to TRBD1 covers 9 bases. Germline V gene data show CDR1 as SGHTA and CDR2 as FQGTGA. Losses at the gene ends were 8 bases for V and 5 bases for J; bases not matched to a gene: 4. The CDR3 is 13 amino acids. The CDR3, as DNA: TGTGCCAGCGCCCGGGACAGGGATCAGCCCCAGCATTTT. Translating gives CASARDRDQPQHF.

The rearrangement uses TRBV11-2 and TRBJ2-2; 8 nucleotides align to TRBD2. The CDR3 contains 15 residues. From germline, CDR1 is SGHAT and CDR2 FQNNGV. Germline trimming cut 4 bases from V and 2 bases from J; bases unmatched to any gene: 3. CDR3 region: CASSSLAGNTGELFF. CDR3 in DNA: TGTGCCAGCAGCTCTCTAGCGGGTAACACCGGGGAGCTGTTTTTT.

The table lists this clone with a count of one. The rearrangement joins TRBV4-2 to TRBJ2-1; D gene uncertain. V gave up 0 bases and J gave up 3 bases, with 6 bases separating them. The length of the CDR3 is 14 residues. Germline assignment: CDR1 LGHNA and CDR2 YNFKEQ. CDR3 DNA: TGTGCCAGCAGCCAAGATATCCTCTACAATGAGCAGTTCTTC. As protein: CASSQDILYNEQFF.

This clone was counted a few times. V gene TRBV4-2 combines with J gene TRBJ2-1, with 8 bases that match TRBD2. CDR1 is LGHNA, CDR2 YNFKEQ, per germline. The V segment lost 3 bases and the J segment 6 bases; nucleotides outside the gene matches: 10. CDR3 length: 16 amino acids. CDR3 loop: CASSQTGTSLSNEQFF. DNA for the CDR3: TGTGCCAGCAGCCAGACCGGGACTAGTCTTAGCAATGAGCAGTTCTTC.

The CDR3 nucleotides read TGTGCCAGCAGCCAAGAAACTAGCGGGGGGGCCGGAGAGACCCAGTACTTC. Residues: CASSQETSGGAGETQYF. The V and J genes are TRBV4-2 and TRBJ2-5; 13 nucleotides line up with TRBD2. This CDR3 region has 17 residues. The V and J ends lost 0 bases and 4 bases, in that order; junction bases with no gene match: 5. The germline gives CDR1 LGHNA, CDR2 YNFKEQ.

J is TRBJ1-5 and V is TRBV19; 8 bases agree with TRBD1. The V segment lost 7 bases and the J segment 6 bases; nucleotides outside the gene matches: 8. Germline lookup yields CDR1 LNHDA and CDR2 SQIVND (reference sequence). This CDR3 has 14 amino acids. The CDR3: CASTGTGALQPQHF. The CDR3 DNA sequence: TGTGCCAGTACCGGGACAGGAGCTCTTCAGCCCCAGCATTTT.

This chain joins TRBV7-9 and TRBJ1-4; TRBD1 is a possible D gene (5 bases). This CDR3 has 15 amino acids. Trimming shortened V by 5 bases and J by 0 bases, and 10 bases separated the two germline ends. Germline-derived CDR1 and CDR2 are SEHNR and FQNEAQ (reference sequence). The DNA for the CDR3 is TGTGCCAGCAGCCGCCTGGGGGCAACTAATGAAAAACTGTTTTTT. It yields the protein CASSRLGATNEKLFF.

The J gene is TRBJ1-5, the V gene TRBV9; D unresolved. V lost 5 bases to trimming and J lost 1 base, with 10 bases between them. This CDR3 region has 14 residues. The germline V gene encodes CDR1 SGDLS and CDR2 YYNGEE. The CDR3 here is CASRNSRSNQPQHF. The CDR3 nucleotides read TGTGCCAGCAGAAACAGCCGGAGCAATCAGCCCCAGCATTTT.

V gene TRBV28 combines with J gene TRBJ2-2, with D possibly matching TRBD1 (7 bases). The CDR3 length is 17 residues. V dropped 6 bases and J dropped 6 bases, with 23 bases sitting between them. Germline lookup yields CDR1 MDHEN and CDR2 SYDVKM. The CDR3 DNA is TGTGCCAGCAGGCCGACAGGGCAGGGGGGATTCGCCGGGGAGCTGTTTTTT. Translating it yields CASRPTGQGGFAGELFF.

A few counts support this clone. This chain links TRBV29-1 with TRBJ1-2, with no clear D. CDR3 length: 13 residues. Per germline, CDR1 SQVTM and CDR2 ANQGSEA. V was trimmed by 6 bases and J by 5 bases, leaving 16 bases between them. The DNA of the CDR3 is TGCAGCGTGATACACGGAGAGCATTATGGCTACACCTTC. Translated, it gives CSVIHGEHYGYTF. Full variable domain (outside the CDR3, taken from reference TRBV29-1 and TRBJ1-2): SAVISQKPSRDICQRGTSLTIQCQVDSQVTMMFWYRQQPGQSLTLIATANQGSEATYESGFVIDKFPISRPNLTFSTLTVSNMSPEDSSIYLCSVIHGEHYGYTFGSGTRLTVV.

In its sample, this clone was seen a few times. The chain recombines TRBV27 with TRBJ2-1, with a weak D call TRBD2 (5 bases). Germline V gives CDR1 MNHEY, CDR2 SMNVEV (reference sequence). The ends were cut back, 5 bases at V and 4 bases at J, with 21 bases in the middle. This CDR3 has 17 residues. CDR3 coding DNA: TGTGCCAGCAGTCCCGACCGGACTGTCAGCCCTTACAATGAGCAGTTCTTC. This encodes CASSPDRTVSPYNEQFF.

J is TRBJ2-2 and V is TRBV18; a possible D gene is TRBD2 (5 bases). The CDR3 contains 15 residues. Germline CDR1 is KGHSH and CDR2 is LQKENI. The V and J ends lost 3 bases and 5 bases respectively, with 13 bases between them. CDR3 in DNA: TGTGCCAGCTCACCTCCGGGGTTTTGGACCGGGGAGCTGTTTTTT. It specifies CASSPPGFWTGELFF.

This chain uses TRBV5-1 with TRBJ1-5; no firm D call. Trimming took 2 bases from V and 5 from J, leaving 11 bases between them. CDR1 and CDR2 (germline): SGHRS, YFSETQ. The CDR3 is 14 amino acids. CDR3 sequence reads: CASSLGYAHQPQHF. CDR3 in DNA: TGCGCCAGCAGCTTAGGGTACGCACATCAGCCCCAGCATTTT. Filled out from reference TRBV5-1 and TRBJ1-5, the complete variable domain reads KAGVTQTPRYLIKTRGQQVTLSCSPISGHRSVSWYQQTPGQGLQFLFEYFSETQRNKGNFPGRFSGRQFSNSRSEMNVSTLELGDSALYLCASSLGYAHQPQHFGDGTRLSIL.

The chain links TRBV5-1 to TRBJ2-7, with TRBD1 matching 10 bases. Germline CDR1 and CDR2: SGHRS and YFSETQ. CDR3 length: 15 residues. V was clipped by 6 bases and J by 3 bases; unmatched bases: 9. CDR3 coding DNA: TGCGCCAGCACTCAATTCGGGACAGGGGTCTACGAGCAGTACTTC. Encoded protein: CASTQFGTGVYEQYF. The full variable domain, completed using reference TRBV5-1 and TRBJ2-7, is KAGVTQTPRYLIKTRGQQVTLSCSPISGHRSVSWYQQTPGQGLQFLFEYFSETQRNKGNFPGRFSGRQFSNSRSEMNVSTLELGDSALYLCASTQFGTGVYEQYFGPGTRLTVT.

The chain carries TRBV18 and TRBJ1-6; no clear D. Germline CDR1 and CDR2: KGHSH and LQKENI. The CDR3 has 15 residues. Trimming removed 2 bases from V and 8 bases from J, with 13 bases in between. The CDR3 sequence is CASSPAGSGDSPLHF. The CDR3 nucleotides are TGTGCCAGCTCACCAGCGGGGAGTGGGGATTCACCCCTCCACTTT.

V is TRBV13 and J is TRBJ2-3, with D hard to call. Looked up from germline, CDR1 is PRHDT and CDR2 is FYEKMQ (reference sequence). There are 14 residues in the CDR3. V was pared by 0 bases and J by 1 base, with 5 bases between. CDR3 in DNA: TGTGCCAGCAGCTTAGGAAGCGGCACAGATACGCAGTATTTT. Translation: CASSLGSGTDTQYF.

The rearrangement uses TRBV6-5 and TRBJ2-7; D is unclear. V lost 6 bases and J lost 0, with 15 bases in between. Germline V gives CDR1 MNHEY, CDR2 SVGAGI. This CDR3 has 15 residues. The CDR3, as DNA: TGTGCCAGCAGACTTCGACATTACCGCTCCTACGAGCAGTACTTC. Translation gives CASRLRHYRSYEQYF.

The rearrangement links TRBV19 to TRBJ2-4; the D call may be TRBD1 or TRBD2 (5 bases each). Germline assignment: CDR1 LNHDA and CDR2 SQIVND (reference sequence). This CDR3 is built from 15 residues. V was clipped by 5 bases and J by 4 bases, with 15 bases between them. This CDR3 is CASSRQTGPKNIQYF. In nucleotides, the CDR3 is TGTGCCAGTAGTCGACAGACGGGACCTAAAAACATTCAGTACTTC.

Points on this clone: Relative to the germline gene, one junction end is altered; a read error may explain this. J is TRBJ2-5 and V is TRBV5-4; 9 bases fit TRBD1. This CDR3 has 14 residues. The germline CDR1 and CDR2 sequences are SGHNT and YYREEE (reference sequence). CDR3 nucleotides: TGTGCCGGCAGCTTCGGACAGGGGACCGAGACCCAGTACTTC. It yields the protein CAGSFGQGTETQYF.

The rearrangement joins TRBV6-1 to TRBJ2-7; D unclear. The CDR3 spans 11 residues. V lost 8 bases, J lost 1 base, and 6 bases lay in between. Germline V gene lookup returns CDR1 MNHNS and CDR2 SASEGT. The CDR3 sequence: CASWESYEQYF. The CDR3 DNA reads TGTGCCAGCTGGGAATCCTACGAGCAGTACTTC.

The chain recombines TRBV4-2 with TRBJ2-7, with 12 bases lining up with TRBD2. Losses at the gene ends were 0 bases for V and 3 bases for J; bases not matched to a gene: 3. The germline CDR1 and CDR2 sequences are LGHNA and YNFKEQ. This CDR3 region has 16 residues. This chain's CDR3 is CASSQDWGLAGYEQYF. In DNA, the CDR3 is TGTGCCAGCAGCCAAGACTGGGGACTAGCGGGCTACGAGCAGTACTTC.

The gene calls are TRBV6-1 and TRBJ1-6; 7 positions match TRBD1. Trimming took 2 bases from V and 0 from J; bases not matched to a gene: 19. The CDR3 extends over 22 amino acids. Germline V gene data show CDR1 as MNHNS and CDR2 as SASEGT. CDR3 sequence (DNA): TGTGCCAGCAGTGAAAAGAGCGGGACAGTGTTTTCTTTACGCTCCTATAATTCACCCCTCCACTTT. Translating it yields CASSEKSGTVFSLRSYNSPLHF.

V gene TRBV4-2 combines with J gene TRBJ2-3; D remains unclear. Deletions cut 1 base from V and 4 bases from J, with 9 bases between. CDR3 length equals 14 residues. Germline V gene lookup returns CDR1 LGHNA and CDR2 YNFKEQ. In DNA, the CDR3 is TGTGCCAGCAGCCAAGGAACTTACCCAGATACGCAGTATTTT. It specifies CASSQGTYPDTQYF.

The chain is built from TRBV7-2 and TRBJ1-5; no firm D call. Germline-derived CDR1 and CDR2 are SGHTA and FQGNSA. The CDR3 consists of 16 residues. Trimming left V 1 base short and J 0 bases short, with 10 bases between. CDR3 coding DNA: TGTGCCAGCAGCTTAGAGGGCTCGTATAGCAATCAGCCCCAGCATTTT. It is translated as CASSLEGSYSNQPQHF.

The sample holds a few counts of this clone. This chain links TRBV2 with TRBJ2-7, with 9 bases matching TRBD1. The V segment lost 6 bases and the J segment 6 bases; nucleotides outside the gene matches: 6. The germline gives CDR1 SNHLY, CDR2 FYNNEI. The CDR3 sequence is 13 residues long. The CDR3 here is CASREGQGGEQYF. DNA for the CDR3: TGTGCCAGCAGAGAGGGACAGGGAGGCGAGCAGTACTTC.

Note on this clone: This specimen includes other DNA sequences encoding the same CDR3. This rearrangement joins TRBV6-5 to TRBJ1-3; no firm D call. The ends were cut back, 0 bases at V and 0 bases at J, with 9 bases in the middle. This CDR3 spans 16 amino acids. Germline CDR1 MNHEY, CDR2 SVGAGI. Here the CDR3 reads CASSYSRPSSGNTIYF. The CDR3, as DNA: TGTGCCAGCAGTTACTCCCGGCCTAGCTCTGGAAACACCATATATTTT.